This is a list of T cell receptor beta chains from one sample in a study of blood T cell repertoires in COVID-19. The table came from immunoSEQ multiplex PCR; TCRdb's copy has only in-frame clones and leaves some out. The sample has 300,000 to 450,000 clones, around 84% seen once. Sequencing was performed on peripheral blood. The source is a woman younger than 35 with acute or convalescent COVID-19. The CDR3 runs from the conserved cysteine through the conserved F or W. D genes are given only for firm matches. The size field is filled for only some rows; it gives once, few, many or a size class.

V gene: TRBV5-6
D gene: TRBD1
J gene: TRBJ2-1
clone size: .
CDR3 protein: CASSFGPTGVDEQFF
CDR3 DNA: TGTGCCAGCAGCTTTGGGCCGACAGGGGTGGATGAGCAGTTCTTC

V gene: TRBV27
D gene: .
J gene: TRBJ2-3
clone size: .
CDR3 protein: CASSWGHTSMGTDTQYF
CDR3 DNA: TGTGCCAGCAGTTGGGGACATACTTCTATGGGCACAGATACGCAGTATTTT

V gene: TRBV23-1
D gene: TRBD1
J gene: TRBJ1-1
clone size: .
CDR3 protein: CASSHSDRTDQLEAFF
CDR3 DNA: TGCGCCAGCAGTCACTCGGACAGGACGGACCAGCTTGAAGCTTTCTTT

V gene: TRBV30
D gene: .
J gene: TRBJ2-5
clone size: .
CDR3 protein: CAWTNRVFVETQYF
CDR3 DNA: TGTGCCTGGACGAACAGGGTTTTCGTAGAGACCCAGTACTTC

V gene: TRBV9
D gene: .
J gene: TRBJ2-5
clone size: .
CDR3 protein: CASSVGGGAGQETQYF
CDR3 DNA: TGTGCCAGCAGCGTAGGGGGCGGGGCAGGGCAAGAGACCCAGTACTTC

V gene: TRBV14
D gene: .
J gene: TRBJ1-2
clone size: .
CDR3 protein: CASSQASSYTF
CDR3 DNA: TGTGCCAGCAGCCAAGCGAGTAGCTACACCTTC

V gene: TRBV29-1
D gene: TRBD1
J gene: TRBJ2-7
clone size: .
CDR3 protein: CSVGQGTTYEQYF
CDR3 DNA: TGCAGTGTAGGACAGGGGACGACCTACGAGCAGTACTTC

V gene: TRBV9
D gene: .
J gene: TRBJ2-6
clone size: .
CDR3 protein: CASHRASGANVLTF
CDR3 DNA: TGTGCCTCACACAGGGCATCCGGGGCCAACGTCCTGACTTTC

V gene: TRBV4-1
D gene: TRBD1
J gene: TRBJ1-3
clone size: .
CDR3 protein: CASSQGTGRNTIYF
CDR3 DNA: TGCGCCAGCAGCCAGGGGACAGGGAGAAACACCATATATTTT

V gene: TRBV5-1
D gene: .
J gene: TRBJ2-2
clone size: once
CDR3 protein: CASSLGAGELFF
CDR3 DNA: TGCGCCAGCAGCTTGGGCGCCGGGGAGCTGTTTTTT